Following are 13 T cell receptor beta chains from one sample sequenced in a study of CD8+CD57+ T cells in acquired aplastic anemia. CD8+CD57+ cell expansion, shown by flow cytometry, had occurred in the patients selected for sequencing. Genomic DNA provided the template from which TCR beta VDJ and CDR3 profiles were obtained. TCRdb analysed the reads with MiXCR anew, one entry per CDR3 protein. The repertoire holds about 150,000 distinct CDR3 sequences, with less than 50% as singletons. The sample taken for sequencing was sorted CD4+, CD8+, or CD8+CD57+ T cells (not recorded which) from PBMCs. Receptors originate from a human donor with aplastic anemia.

The chain recombines TRBV2 with TRBJ2-2, with TRBD2 matching over 7 bases. Germline loops: CDR1 SNHLY, CDR2 FYNNEI. This CDR3 is 15 amino acids long. The junction had 9 bases not matched to a gene; V was cut back by 4 bases and J by 7 bases. CDR3 protein: CASSGREVMGGELFF. The CDR3 nucleotides read TGTGCCAGCAGTGGACGGGAGGTGATGGGCGGGGAGCTGTTTTTT.

With respect to this clonotype: One junction end disagrees with the germline gene, perhaps due to a read error. The chain combines TRBV25-1 with TRBJ2-7, with D hard to call. Germline-derived CDR1 and CDR2 are MGHDK and SYGVNS. CDR3 length: 13 residues. As DNA, the CDR3 is TGTGCCAGCAGTGAGGAGTACTCCTACGTGCAGTACTTC. Its protein is CASSEEYSYVQYF.

This clonotype appeared many times. The J gene is TRBJ1-1, the V gene TRBV19, with a possible D match to TRBD1 (5 bases). Germline CDR1 reads LNHDA; CDR2 reads SQIVND (reference sequence). The CDR3 contains 15 residues. The V end lost 5 bases, the J end lost 5 bases, and 18 bases lay between the germline ends. The DNA of the CDR3 is TGTGCCAGTAGTCCCCTGGGGGGGTCGCGGACTGAAGCTTTCTTT. Translated, it gives CASSPLGGSRTEAFF.

This chain links TRBV6-5 with TRBJ2-5; TRBD2 is a possible D gene (5 bases). The germline V gene has CDR1 MNHEY and CDR2 SVGAGI. Trimming took 0 bases from V and 4 from J, leaving 15 bases between them. There are 16 residues in the CDR3. In DNA, the CDR3 is TGTGCCAGCAGTTACTCGTTGCGGGCGGGTTCAGAGACCCAGTACTTC. It translates to CASSYSLRAGSETQYF.

The table lists this clonotype with a count of one. The rearrangement joins TRBV5-6 to TRBJ1-3; D is possibly TRBD1 (6 bases). The CDR3 is 19 residues long. Germline V gene lookup returns CDR1 SGHDT and CDR2 YYEEEE. The germline V and J ends were trimmed by 0 bases and 9 bases, with 28 bases remaining between them. CDR3 sequence: CASSLEGLGGRIHSRTIYF. In nucleotides, the CDR3 is TGTGCCAGCAGCTTGGAGGGGCTCGGGGGGCGAATCCACAGTCGCACCATATATTTT.

This clonotype was detected only once. V usage is TRBV20-1 and J usage is TRBJ2-7, with D perhaps TRBD1 (5 bases). The V gene's germline CDR1 is DFQATT and CDR2 SNEGSKA (reference sequence). V lost 2 bases to trimming and J lost 6 bases, with 14 bases between them. The CDR3 extends over 13 amino acids. The CDR3 DNA follows: TGCAGTGCTAGACCCAGGGTAGACAGCGAGCAGTACTTC. It translates to CSARPRVDSEQYF.

This clonotype appeared many times. The chain recombines TRBV6-1 with TRBJ2-7; a weak D match, TRBD2 (5 bases). The germline V gene has CDR1 MNHNS and CDR2 SASEGT. Trimming stripped 1 base from V and 1 base from J, with 11 bases between. The CDR3 extends over 15 amino acids. The CDR3 DNA is TGTGCCAGCAGTGAAGGGTCGGGAAGATCCTACGAGCAGTACTTC. This sequence encodes CASSEGSGRSYEQYF.

The DNA for the CDR3 is TGTGCCAGCAGCCACGACGGATATGGCTACACCTTC. It codes for CASSHDGYGYTF. The J gene is TRBJ1-2, the V gene TRBV7-8; D call uncertain. V lost 5 bases to trimming and J lost 5 bases, with 9 bases between them. The CDR3 extends over 12 amino acids. Germline assignment: CDR1 SGHVS and CDR2 FQNEAQ.

The chain joins TRBV18 to TRBJ2-3; no clear D gene. Germline loops: CDR1 KGHSH, CDR2 LQKENI. The CDR3 runs 17 residues. V shed 3 bases and J shed 0 bases, with 16 bases lying between them. CDR3 DNA sequence: TGTGCCAGCTCACCGCCGTTAACGGAAACTAGCACAGATACGCAGTATTTT. It codes for CASSPPLTETSTDTQYF.

The chain couples TRBV13 to TRBJ2-6; no firm D call. The CDR3 extends over 15 amino acids. The germline V and J ends were trimmed by 6 bases and 1 base, with 10 bases remaining between them. In germline, CDR1 is PRHDT, CDR2 FYEKMQ (reference sequence). The CDR3 DNA follows: TGTGCCAGCAGTTGGCCGCTGTCTGGGGCCAACGTCCTGACTTTC. It specifies CASSWPLSGANVLTF. The variable domain in full, with the rest retrieved from reference TRBV13 and TRBJ2-6, is AAGVIQSPRHLIKEKRETATLKCYPIPRHDTVYWYQQGPGQDPQFLISFYEKMQSDKGSIPDRFSAQQFSDYHSELNMSSLELGDSALYFCASSWPLSGANVLTFGAGSRLTVL.

This sequence joins TRBV24-1 and TRBJ2-5, with 11 bases that match TRBD1. The ends lost 3 bases at V and 5 bases at J; junction bases unmatched: 7. There are 16 residues in the CDR3. Per germline, CDR1 KGHDR and CDR2 SFDVKD. DNA of the CDR3: TGTGCCACCAGTGATGTCCTCGGGACAGGGGGGGAGACCCAGTACTTC. Its protein product is CATSDVLGTGGETQYF.

The table lists this clonotype with a count of one. The chain is built from TRBV25-1 and TRBJ2-7; the D is unclear. CDR1 MGHDK and CDR2 SYGVNS come from the germline V gene. The CDR3 totals 15 residues. Deletions cut 6 bases from V and 1 base from J, with 16 bases between. CDR3 protein: CASSQGPLVSYEQYF. For the CDR3, the DNA is TGTGCCAGCAGCCAAGGGCCCCTAGTATCCTACGAGCAGTACTTC.

V is TRBV15 and J is TRBJ2-7; TRBD2 matches 8 bases. CDR1 and CDR2 (germline): LNHNV, YYDKDF (reference sequence). The V segment lost 0 bases and the J segment 3 bases; nucleotides outside the gene matches: 19. This CDR3 has 20 amino acids. The CDR3 reads CATSRDRRQQPSGGRYEQYF. CDR3 DNA: TGTGCCACCAGCAGAGATAGGAGGCAGCAACCGAGCGGGGGTCGCTACGAGCAGTACTTC.